This passage covers 10 T cell receptor beta chains from one sample sequenced in a study of blood T cell repertoires in COVID-19. This table comes from immunoSEQ multiplex PCR, and its TCRdb copy is limited to in-frame clones, with some not included. The sample yields approximately 150,000 clones, about 84% seen once. Sequencing used peripheral blood. These receptors all stem from a woman aged 45 to 65 with acute or convalescent COVID-19.

Of note for this clone: The same CDR3 can be traced to other DNA sequences in this sample. The rearrangement uses TRBV6-2 or TRBV6-3 and TRBJ2-7, with 8 bases aligning to TRBD2. Trimming cost V 6 bases and J 2 bases; bases outside gene matches: 0. The CDR3 spans 12 residues. Germline-derived CDR1 and CDR2 are MNHEY and SVGEGT. Written as DNA, the CDR3 is TGTGCCAGCAGCGGGGGGGCCTACGAGCAGTACTTC. This encodes CASSGGAYEQYF.

The J gene is TRBJ2-5, the V gene TRBV3-1 (or the pseudogene TRBV3-2); D may be TRBD1 (6 bases). The CDR3 is made up of 13 amino acids. Trimming shortened V by 3 bases and J by 6 bases, and 11 bases separated the two germline ends. Germline V gives CDR1 LGHDT, CDR2 YNNKEL (reference sequence). The CDR3 loop is CASSHHREKTQYF. The CDR3 DNA reads as TGTGCCAGCAGCCATCACAGGGAAAAGACCCAGTACTTC.

The chain couples TRBV18 to TRBJ1-6; TRBD1 aligns across 11 bases. CDR1 is KGHSH and CDR2 is LQKENI in the germline V gene. The CDR3 covers 16 residues. Trimming cost V 6 bases and J 8 bases; bases outside gene matches: 9. The CDR3 coding sequence is TGTGCCAGCTCCCCTGGAGAGGGACAGGGGGATTCACCCCTCCACTTT. It codes for CASSPGEGQGDSPLHF.

In its sample, this clone was seen once. V and J are TRBV20-1 and TRBJ1-2; possible D gene TRBD1, 5 bases. Germline-derived CDR1 and CDR2 are DFQATT and SNEGSKA (reference sequence). V was clipped by 3 bases and J by 5 bases, with 16 bases between them. CDR3 size: 14 residues. In nucleotides, the CDR3 is TGCAGTGCTAGTTTAGGACACGGGGGTTATGGCTACACCTTC. Its protein is CSASLGHGGYGYTF.

The genes are TRBV7-2 and TRBJ2-1; 13 positions match TRBD2. V lost 6 bases to trimming and J lost 9 bases; unmatched junction nucleotides: 8. The CDR3 has 15 residues. Germline V CDR1 and CDR2: SGHTA, FQGNSA. The CDR3, as DNA: TGTGCCAGCAGGCTAACTAGCGGGGGGGCGGCTGAGCAGTTCTTC. Translated, it gives CASRLTSGGAAEQFF.

The sample holds a few counts of this clone. V and J are TRBV28 and TRBJ1-1; perhaps TRBD1 as D (6 bases). The germline CDR1 and CDR2 sequences are MDHEN and SYDVKM. Trimming took off 8 bases at V and 5 bases at J, with 18 bases between the two ends. The CDR3 spans 14 residues. The CDR3 bases are TGTGCCAGCCTGCAGGGGCCCGGGGGGACTGAAGCTTTCTTT. Its protein is CASLQGPGGTEAFF.

The chain carries TRBV7-2 and TRBJ1-1; 7 bases line up with TRBD1. The junction had 6 bases not matched to a gene; V was cut back by 2 bases and J by 0 bases. This CDR3 is built from 16 residues. Per germline, CDR1 SGHTA and CDR2 FQGNSA. CDR3 in DNA: TGTGCCAGCAGCTTACTGGGCGACAGGGTGAACACTGAAGCTTTCTTT. Translated, it gives CASSLLGDRVNTEAFF. The whole variable domain, filled in from reference TRBV7-2 and TRBJ1-1, reads GAGVSQSPSNKVTEKGKDVELRCDPISGHTALYWYRQSLGQGLEFLIYFQGNSAPDKSGLPSDRFSAERTGGSVSTLTIQRTQQEDSAVYLCASSLLGDRVNTEAFFGQGTRLTVV.

This rearrangement joins TRBV7-2 to TRBJ2-3; possibly TRBD2 for D (6 bases). Germline loops: CDR1 SGHTA, CDR2 FQGNSA. V was cut by 2 bases and J by 2 bases, with 11 bases left in between. The CDR3 is 15 residues long. The CDR3 here is CASSLHTGDTDTQYF. In nucleotides, the CDR3 is TGTGCCAGCAGCTTACATACGGGGGACACAGATACGCAGTATTTT.

The V gene is TRBV7-8, the J gene TRBJ1-1; D possibly corresponds to TRBD1 (6 bases). In germline, CDR1 is SGHVS, CDR2 FQNEAQ. Trimming cost V 1 base and J 1 base, with 10 bases left between them. The CDR3 extends over 15 amino acids. The CDR3 coding sequence is TGTGCCAGCAGCTTAGGGACAGCAGAGAACACTGAAGCTTTCTTT. Amino acids: CASSLGTAENTEAFF.

V is TRBV6-2 or TRBV6-3 and J is TRBJ2-1; TRBD2 agrees at 8 bases. After removal of 4 bases from V and 1 base from J, the junction contained 3 bases not matched to a gene. The CDR3 has 15 residues. Germline V CDR1 and CDR2: MNHEY, SVGEGT. CDR3 bases: TGTGCCAGCAGTTTTGCGGGGGGATCCTACAATGAGCAGTTCTTC. It is translated as CASSFAGGSYNEQFF.